This T cell receptor beta chain was found in a study of T cells after yellow fever vaccination. V lost 1 base to trimming and J lost 4 bases; unmatched junction nucleotides: 6. The germline V gene has CDR1 LGHNA and CDR2 YNFKEQ. The CDR3 covers 17 residues. UMIs and a universal primer site were added when TCR cDNA was made by 5'RACE template switching. TCRdb reprocessed the 5' RACE reads via MiXCR and lists one record per CDR3 protein. The table includes roughly 180,000 distinct CDR3 sequences, 5.5% to 7.5% detected once. The study's findings and limits: The secondary response was weaker but peaked faster, day 5 versus 15.

This clonotype was counted at least ten times. The antigen is unknown. The receptor was derived from a young man who received the YFV17D yellow fever vaccine. Sequenced material: CD4+ T cells sorted from PBMCs, taken on the day of the first yellow fever vaccination. V and J are TRBV4-2 and TRBJ2-1, with 11 bases aligning to TRBD1. Written as DNA, the CDR3 is TGTGCCAGCAGCCAAGGGCTGGACAGGGGGCCGTACAATGAGCAGTTCTTC. Translated, it gives CASSQGLDRGPYNEQFF.